This T cell receptor beta chain was sequenced during a study of cytomegalovirus exposure and HLA in healthy donors. PCR amplification relied on 60 Vbeta primers (plus 13 Jbeta primers). Data came from immunoSEQ multiplex PCR; TCRdb stores just in-frame clones and leaves some out. The table shows about 160,000 clones, with about four fifths occurring only once. The CDR3 length is 14 residues. Germline V gene lookup returns CDR1 SNHLY and CDR2 FYNNEI. With 5 bases clipped from V and 2 bases from J, the junction kept 5 bases outside the gene matches. This sequence originates from a woman younger than 45 in good health and CMV-seropositive. This chain joins TRBV2 and TRBJ2-7, with 8 bases fitting TRBD1. The source material was PBMCs. This chain's CDR3 is CASSPGQEPYEQYF. CDR3 DNA sequence: TGTGCCAGCAGTCCGGGACAGGAGCCCTACGAGCAGTACTTC.